The 28 T cell receptor beta chains presented below share a single source sample, sequenced in a study of beta chain features in type 1 diabetes. Isolated RNA was reverse transcribed in full, so expressed TCRB transcripts were sequenced. Only in-frame clones appear in the TCRdb table, and some are missing; sequencing was by immunoSEQ multiplex PCR. The sample has around 250,000 clones; roughly 70% are singletons. The specimen was naive CD4+ T cells from blood. These receptors all stem from a man younger than 40 in good health.

The chain links TRBV13 to TRBJ2-5; 9 bases are shared with TRBD1. After removal of 0 bases from V and 2 bases from J, the junction contained 4 bases not matched to a gene. CDR1 is PRHDT, CDR2 FYEKMQ, per germline (reference sequence). The CDR3 extends over 16 amino acids. CDR3: CASSLGLTGGQETQYF. Here the CDR3 DNA reads TGTGCCAGCAGCTTAGGCCTGACAGGGGGTCAAGAGACCCAGTACTTC.

The genes are TRBV25-1 and TRBJ2-3; no firm D call. The CDR3 sequence is 16 residues long. Per germline, CDR1 MGHDK and CDR2 SYGVNS. V lost 5 bases and J 1 base, leaving 16 bases between the germline ends. In DNA, the CDR3 is TGTGCCAGCAGTCGGAATCTCCCTCAGGGCACAGATACGCAGTATTTT. Amino acids: CASSRNLPQGTDTQYF.

This clone has only a few counts. V gene TRBV7-2 combines with J gene TRBJ2-4; either TRBD1 or TRBD2 may fit D (5 bases each). V shed 4 bases and J shed 8 bases, with 18 bases lying between them. Germline CDR1 reads SGHTA; CDR2 reads FQGNSA. The length of the CDR3 is 15 residues. The CDR3 loop reads CASSSGPGAGYIQYF. The CDR3 nucleotides read TGTGCCAGCAGCTCTGGCCCCGGGGCCGGTTACATTCAGTACTTC.

This rearrangement joins TRBV7-9 to TRBJ2-6; 10 nucleotides line up with TRBD1. Germline-derived CDR1 and CDR2 are SEHNR and FQNEAQ (reference sequence). Trimming cost V 3 bases and J 2 bases; bases outside gene matches: 4. The CDR3 consists of 17 residues. This CDR3 is CASSFGTGAPGANVLTF. For the CDR3, the DNA is TGTGCCAGCAGCTTTGGGACAGGGGCTCCTGGGGCCAACGTCCTGACTTTC.

A remark on this clone: The sample holds other DNA sequences that translate to the same CDR3. The chain has TRBV15 and TRBJ2-7, with a tentative D call TRBD1 (5 bases). The germline V and J ends were trimmed by 3 bases and 0 bases, with 6 bases remaining between them. Germline loops: CDR1 LNHNV, CDR2 YYDKDF (reference sequence). The CDR3 is made up of 13 amino acids. The CDR3 region is CATSRDTSYEQYF. Written as DNA, the CDR3 is TGTGCCACCAGCAGGGACACCTCCTACGAGCAGTACTTC. The whole variable domain, remainder taken from reference TRBV15 and TRBJ2-7, is DAMVIQNPRYQVTQFGKPVTLSCSQTLNHNVMYWYQQKSSQAPKLLFHYYDKDFNNEADTPDNFQSRRPNTSFCFLDIRSPGLGDTAMYLCATSRDTSYEQYFGPGTRLTVT.

This clone was seen only a few times. The chain links TRBV13 to TRBJ2-7; D uncertain. The germline gives CDR1 PRHDT, CDR2 FYEKMQ (reference sequence). The CDR3 has 16 residues. The V end lost 4 bases, the J end lost 0 bases, and 16 bases lay between the germline ends. This CDR3 is CASSSPTLRSSYEQYF. In nucleotides, the CDR3 is TGTGCCAGCAGCTCCCCGACTCTCCGGAGCTCCTACGAGCAGTACTTC.

The V gene is TRBV30, the J gene TRBJ2-1, with 9 bases lining up with TRBD1. This CDR3 has 16 amino acids. Germline V gene lookup returns CDR1 GTSNPN and CDR2 SVGIG (reference sequence). V lost 1 base to trimming and J lost 5 bases; unmatched junction nucleotides: 9. The CDR3 DNA reads as TGTGCCTGGAGTGGGGTTAGAACAGGGGGCCACAATGAGCAGTTCTTC. Translation gives CAWSGVRTGGHNEQFF.

The rearrangement uses TRBV29-1 and TRBJ2-7; TRBD1 matches 7 bases. Germline V lookup: CDR1 SQVTM, CDR2 ANQGSEA. V lost 4 bases and J lost 6; bases outside the gene matches: 15. The CDR3 has 15 residues. This CDR3 reads CSVVGTFRQGSEQYF. CDR3 in DNA: TGCAGCGTTGTGGGCACGTTCCGACAGGGCAGCGAGCAGTACTTC.

The chain employs TRBV7-8 and TRBJ2-5, with 8 nucleotides matching TRBD2. Germline CDR1 is SGHVS and CDR2 is FQNEAQ. V shed 2 bases and J 2 bases; nucleotides not matched to a gene: 4. This CDR3 has 15 residues. In DNA form, the CDR3 reads TGTGCCAGCAGCTTAATCAGCGGGGGACAAGAGACCCAGTACTTC. It translates to CASSLISGGQETQYF. Based on the CDR3 plus reference TRBV7-8 and TRBJ2-5, the full variable domain is GAGVSQSPRYKVAKRGQDVALRCDPISGHVSLFWYQQALGQGPEFLTYFQNEAQLDKSGLPSDRFFAERPEGSVSTLKIQRTQQEDSAVYLCASSLISGGQETQYFGPGTRLLVL.

The table lists this clone with a few counts. The chain carries TRBV30 and TRBJ2-1; D is possibly TRBD2 (5 bases). Germline CDR1 GTSNPN, CDR2 SVGIG (reference sequence). The ends were cut back, 5 bases at V and 0 bases at J, with 14 bases in the middle. The CDR3 loop spans 15 amino acids. CDR3 protein: CAWHKDSSSYNEQFF. In DNA form, the CDR3 reads TGTGCCTGGCATAAGGACTCCAGCTCCTACAATGAGCAGTTCTTC.

The rearrangement links TRBV29-1 to TRBJ2-5; TRBD1 is a possible D gene (6 bases). V lost 1 base and J 5 bases, leaving 11 bases between the germline ends. Germline V lookup: CDR1 SQVTM, CDR2 ANQGSEA. The CDR3 length is 13 residues. The DNA for the CDR3 is TGCAGCGTTGAAGGGACAGTCAGGGAGACCCAGTACTTC. This sequence encodes CSVEGTVRETQYF.

This clone was picked up a small number of times. This sequence joins TRBV30 and TRBJ2-4, with D perhaps TRBD1 (5 bases). CDR1 GTSNPN and CDR2 SVGIG come from the germline V gene (reference sequence). This CDR3 is 16 amino acids long. Trimming took 3 bases from V and 1 from J, leaving 16 bases between them. Written as DNA, the CDR3 is TGTGCCTGGAGCGTTACAGGTGTAGGGGCCAAAAACATTCAGTACTTC. Translation: CAWSVTGVGAKNIQYF.

This chain connects TRBV7-7 to TRBJ2-5; D is ambiguous. With 5 bases removed from V and 7 bases from J, the gap between germline ends came to 17 bases. Per the germline V gene, CDR1 is SSHAT and CDR2 is FNYEAQ (reference sequence). CDR3 length equals 14 residues. CDR3 region: CASSGRVALSTQYF. The CDR3 nucleotides are TGTGCCAGCAGCGGAAGGGTCGCCCTGTCGACCCAGTACTTC.

V usage is TRBV7-2 and J usage is TRBJ2-3; D not resolved. The CDR3 extends over 13 amino acids. V was trimmed by 0 bases and J by 4 bases, leaving 5 bases between them. Per the germline V gene, CDR1 is SGHTA and CDR2 is FQGNSA. The CDR3 sequence is CASSLAGSDTQYF. Here the CDR3 DNA reads TGTGCCAGCAGCTTAGCTGGGTCAGATACGCAGTATTTT. Full variable domain (remainder filled in from reference TRBV7-2 and TRBJ2-3): GAGVSQSPSNKVTEKGKDVELRCDPISGHTALYWYRQSLGQGLEFLIYFQGNSAPDKSGLPSDRFSAERTGGSVSTLTIQRTQQEDSAVYLCASSLAGSDTQYFGPGTRLTVL.

This clone was recorded a few times. The chain is built from TRBV30 and TRBJ2-2; 10 nucleotides line up with TRBD1. V trimming: 7 bases; J trimming: 10 bases; junction bases outside the gene matches: 3. This CDR3 has 11 residues. Germline assignment: CDR1 GTSNPN and CDR2 SVGIG (reference sequence). The CDR3 loop reads CASGQGSELFF. The CDR3 bases are TGTGCCTCGGGACAGGGGTCGGAGCTGTTTTTT. The variable domain in full, completed from reference TRBV30 and TRBJ2-2, reads SQTIHQWPATLVQPVGSPLSLECTVEGTSNPNLYWYRQAAGRGLQLLFYSVGIGQISSEVPQNLSASRPQDRQFILSSKKLLLSDSGFYLCASGQGSELFFGEGSRLTVL.

The chain couples TRBV13 to TRBJ1-1; D uncertain. The germline CDR1 and CDR2 sequences are PRHDT and FYEKMQ (reference sequence). Between the trimmed V and J ends, which lost 4 bases and 3 bases, there was a span of 18 bases. This CDR3 region has 16 residues. The CDR3 reads CASSSGEWGLDTEAFF. DNA of the CDR3: TGTGCCAGCAGCTCTGGCGAGTGGGGTTTGGACACTGAAGCTTTCTTT.

CDR3 protein: CASSLARTDTQYF. DNA of the CDR3: TGTGCCAGCAGCTTAGCGCGGACAGATACGCAGTATTTT. The V call is TRBV7-6, the J call TRBJ2-3; D gene ambiguous. The V gene lost 0 bases and the J gene lost 3 bases, with 4 bases spanning the gap. CDR3 length: 13 amino acids. CDR1 and CDR2 from the germline V gene are SGHVS and FNYEAQ.

The chain recombines TRBV4-2 with TRBJ2-5, with 8 positions matching TRBD2. CDR1 is LGHNA and CDR2 is YNFKEQ in the germline V gene. V was pared by 0 bases and J by 2 bases, with 5 bases of the junction left unmatched. This CDR3 is built from 16 residues. The CDR3 DNA sequence: TGTGCCAGCAGCCAAGATGCGGGGGGTGAGCAAGAGACCCAGTACTTC. It codes for CASSQDAGGEQETQYF.

The V and J genes are TRBV10-3 and TRBJ1-5; tentative D call: TRBD1 (5 bases). This CDR3 has 12 amino acids. CDR1 is ENHRY, CDR2 SYGVKD, per germline. V was pared by 10 bases and J by 1 base, with 8 bases between. The CDR3 is CATRDSNQPQHF. The CDR3, as DNA: TGTGCCACCCGGGACAGCAATCAGCCCCAGCATTTT.

The V call is TRBV10-3, the J call TRBJ2-5, with D possibly being TRBD1 (5 bases). The V end was cut by 8 bases, the J end by 1 base, with 8 bases between. The CDR3 totals 12 residues. Germline V gene data show CDR1 as ENHRY and CDR2 as SYGVKD. The CDR3: CAIGAGQETQYF. CDR3 coding DNA: TGTGCCATCGGGGCAGGCCAAGAGACCCAGTACTTC.

This clone was seen only a few times. CDR3 amino acids: CASSDRAGVKGEQYF. CDR3 nucleotide sequence: TGCGCCAGCAGTGACAGGGCAGGGGTAAAAGGCGAGCAGTACTTC. The rearrangement links TRBV5-1 to TRBJ2-7; 7 bases line up with TRBD1. J was trimmed by 6 bases and V by 5 bases; bases with no gene match: 14. In germline, CDR1 is SGHRS, CDR2 YFSETQ. There are 15 residues in the CDR3.

The chain employs TRBV5-1 and TRBJ2-7, with 9 nucleotides matching TRBD1. Per germline, CDR1 SGHRS and CDR2 YFSETQ. This CDR3 region has 15 residues. The trim removed 4 bases at V and 4 bases at J, leaving 9 bases unmatched. The CDR3 reads CASSRSWGQGYEQYF. Written as DNA, the CDR3 is TGCGCCAGCAGCCGGTCATGGGGACAGGGTTACGAGCAGTACTTC.

The chain is built from TRBV5-1 and TRBJ2-7, with a possible D match to TRBD1 (6 bases). CDR1 and CDR2 (germline): SGHRS, YFSETQ. V lost 0 bases and J lost 2, with 12 bases in between. The CDR3 extends over 15 amino acids. CDR3 protein: CASSLAPGATYEQYF. CDR3 nucleotides: TGCGCCAGCAGCTTGGCCCCAGGGGCAACCTACGAGCAGTACTTC.

V and J are TRBV7-2 and TRBJ2-5, with TRBD1 matching 12 bases. Germline CDR1 SGHTA, CDR2 FQGNSA. The CDR3 covers 14 residues. V shed 6 bases, J shed 7 bases, and the junction held 6 bases outside the gene matches. The CDR3 DNA is TGTGCCAGCAGGCCCGGGACAGGGGGCTTGACCCAGTACTTC. This codes for CASRPGTGGLTQYF. The complete variable domain, with remaining parts taken from reference TRBV7-2 and TRBJ2-5, reads GAGVSQSPSNKVTEKGKDVELRCDPISGHTALYWYRQSLGQGLEFLIYFQGNSAPDKSGLPSDRFSAERTGGSVSTLTIQRTQQEDSAVYLCASRPGTGGLTQYFGPGTRLLVL.

The chain is built from TRBV4-3 and TRBJ2-7; TRBD2 matches at 13 bases. The CDR3 is made up of 18 amino acids. J was trimmed by 3 bases and V by 1 base; bases with no gene match: 9. Germline V gives CDR1 LGHNA, CDR2 YSLEER. CDR3 nucleotides: TGCGCCAGCAGCCAAGGGGCGGGACTAGCGGGATCCCACTACGAGCAGTACTTC. It specifies CASSQGAGLAGSHYEQYF.

The chain's CDR3 is CASSANWDNEQFF. The CDR3 DNA reads TGTGCCAGCAGCGCCAACTGGGACAATGAGCAGTTCTTC. V and J are TRBV7-2 and TRBJ2-1; D is undetermined. V gave up 5 bases and J gave up 5 bases, with 10 bases separating them. Germline V gene lookup returns CDR1 SGHTA and CDR2 FQGNSA. The CDR3 has 13 residues.

This rearrangement joins TRBV29-1 to TRBJ2-1; D might be TRBD1 (6 bases). With 4 bases removed from V and 3 bases from J, the gap between germline ends came to 16 bases. CDR1 is SQVTM and CDR2 is ANQGSEA in the germline V gene. CDR3 length: 15 residues. DNA of the CDR3: TGCAGCGTTGGGAATGACAGGAAGGACTACAATGAGCAGTTCTTC. Its translation: CSVGNDRKDYNEQFF.

CDR3 sequence (DNA): TGTGCCAGCAGCTCTCTGGGGTCGGGGGAGACCCAGTACTTC. Translation gives CASSSLGSGETQYF. The rearrangement uses TRBV7-9 and TRBJ2-5; D possibly corresponds to TRBD2 (5 bases). Germline lookup yields CDR1 SEHNR and CDR2 FQNEAQ (reference sequence). The CDR3 spans 14 residues. V was cut by 4 bases and J by 5 bases, with 14 bases left in between.